The sequence of this TCR beta chain was determined in a study of beta chain features in type 1 diabetes. Study outcomes and limitations: Whether TCRB rearrangement is influenced by HLA type was left unresolved in this analysis. Sampled from patients, naive, central memory and Treg TCRB repertoires appeared more similar than those sampled from healthy donors. For Type 1 diabetes patients, all four CD4+ subsets carried TCRB CDR3s that were moderately but significantly shorter. VDJ junctions from patients with type 1 diabetes contained fewer insertions and more deletions.

All of the isolated RNA was reverse transcribed, so expressed TCRB transcripts were sequenced. TCRdb keeps only in-frame clones here, not all; method: immunoSEQ multiplex PCR. The repertoire holds 300,000 to 450,000 clones, with over 9.5% as singletons. Trimming pared 1 base from V and 2 bases from J, leaving 5 bases between. Looked up from germline, CDR1 is SEHNR and CDR2 is FQNEAQ (reference sequence). The length of the CDR3 is 13 residues. To note about this clone: Its specificity is unknown.

This TCR was recovered from a man younger than 30 in good health. The sequenced sample was naive CD4+ T cells from blood. V is TRBV7-9 and J is TRBJ1-2; D remains ambiguous. The CDR3 loop reads CASSLDGNYGYTF. CDR3 sequence (DNA): TGTGCCAGCAGCTTAGACGGGAACTATGGCTACACCTTC. The variable domain in full, completed from reference TRBV7-9 and TRBJ1-2, reads DTGVSQNPRHKITKRGQNVTFRCDPISEHNRLYWYRQTLGQGPEFLTYFQNEAQLEKSRLLSDRFSAERPKGSFSTLEIQRTEQGDSAMYLCASSLDGNYGYTFGSGTRLTVV.